This is a list of T cell receptor beta chains from one sample in a study of blood T cell repertoires in COVID-19. Only in-frame clones appear in the TCRdb table, and some are missing; sequencing was by immunoSEQ multiplex PCR. The sample consists of about 110,000 clones, roughly 88% of them appearing once. The sequenced sample was peripheral blood. These receptors were collected from a human donor in a cohort sampled during active COVID-19. Both conserved end residues are trimmed from each CDR3. Each record gives: CDR3 protein, V gene.

ASMERGWAGELF	TRBV19
ATSRAGQNGYT	TRBV15
ASSPSAISGEQY	TRBV27
ASSYTTETTDTQY	TRBV6-2/TRBV6-3
ASSFRDSDYEQY	TRBV5-1
ASSKQGRGNTIY	TRBV27
AAQGFGNTIY	TRBV10-3
ASSFYRQGAEAF	TRBV11-2
ASSLFPHSNQPQH	TRBV28
ASSHSGQDTDTQY	TRBV4-1
ASSLSPLDRQPYEQY	TRBV7-3
ASSLGGLEQF	TRBV12-3/TRBV12-4
ASSRQGNTEAF	TRBV19
ASSWRSEIPANSPLH	TRBV5-6
ASPAARGKFEKLF	TRBV7-9
ASSWTGEAF	TRBV25-1
ASSPPGRTEAF	TRBV28
ASSRAVGGLITGAGELF	TRBV19
SVAGVNEQY	TRBV29-1
SVGDRGSAYEQY	TRBV29-1
ASSPLVRAGELF	TRBV9
ASRVTGSTEAF	TRBV2
AISPRLDSSGNTIY	TRBV10-3
ASSLAWGQSSYNEQF	TRBV7-9
ASSLEGSGYR	TRBV13
ASSQQGLAAVTDTQY	TRBV4-1
ASSDPGEAF	TRBV6-1
ASSQGQGADTEAF	TRBV4-1
ASSYSSRGLQPQH	TRBV6-5
ASGLVGPRGIDGYT	TRBV12-5
ASSLSVGSGRINEQF	TRBV5-5
ASSFGGAVSNQPQH	TRBV19
ASSSGWDEQF	TRBV6-5
ASSVVPLAGGQNTGELF	TRBV9
ASRGTVEEKLF	TRBV6-5
ASSQDSGGGWIDTQY	TRBV4-1
ASRITGGTEAF	TRBV11-2
AWSQTGGSSPLH	TRBV30
ASRAGTYNSPLH	TRBV27
ASAYSPVGEAF	TRBV27
ASSLEMGGRGLAGNADTQY	TRBV5-1
ASSFGSKGPQETQY	TRBV11-2
ASSLQGAYGYT	TRBV6-5
ASSLGGVGNYGYT	TRBV28
ASSQSGHSCSSCEQY	TRBV23-1
ASSGQGNRATNEKLF	TRBV25-1
ASSLHQASHEQF	TRBV5-1
ASRIGQGYNEQF	TRBV6-5
ASSSGLAGGGQF	TRBV11-3
ASRETGPPNQPQH	TRBV28
ASSSGQGGYTEAF	TRBV19
ASSPGLAGTGELF	TRBV9
ASSSWTGSNEKLF	TRBV5-5
ATSDPSGGASYNEQF	TRBV24-1
ASSFRWRGPLH	TRBV27
ASSPPPGTSGRVYNEQF	TRBV18
ASSQDPATNEKLF	TRBV4-1
ASSDRNNSPLH	TRBV12-3/TRBV12-4
ASSLRVTRAATEAF	TRBV5-6